Listed here are 9 T cell receptor beta chains from one sample, sequenced in a study of blood T cell repertoires in COVID-19. The data were produced by immunoSEQ multiplex PCR, yet TCRdb's version contains in-frame clones alone and is incomplete. The sample lists 390,000 or so clones; about 87% were seen once. Sequenced material: PBMCs or T cells enriched from blood (not recorded which). The receptors were sampled from a woman between 45 and 65 years old who had recovered from COVID-19.

J is TRBJ2-5 and V is TRBV7-2, with 9 bases that match TRBD2. The CDR3 has 13 amino acids. J gave up 10 bases and V 3 bases, and 6 bases lay outside the gene matches. The germline CDR1 and CDR2 sequences are SGHTA and FQGNSA. The CDR3 nucleotides are TGTGCCAGCAGCTTGGGACTAGCCCCCGTCCAGTACTTC. Translation gives CASSLGLAPVQYF. Complete variable domain (other parts from reference TRBV7-2 and TRBJ2-5): GAGVSQSPSNKVTEKGKDVELRCDPISGHTALYWYRQSLGQGLEFLIYFQGNSAPDKSGLPSDRFSAERTGGSVSTLTIQRTQQEDSAVYLCASSLGLAPVQYFGPGTRLLVL.

The rearrangement joins TRBV5-5 to TRBJ2-2; TRBD2 is a possible D gene (6 bases). V lost 4 bases, J lost 3 bases, and 13 bases lay in between. The CDR3 runs to 15 residues. The V gene's germline CDR1 is SGHKS and CDR2 YYEKEE (reference sequence). The CDR3 coding sequence is TGTGCCAGCAGCCGCCATACGGGGGACACCGGGGAGCTGTTTTTT. This translates into CASSRHTGDTGELFF.

V usage is TRBV6-2 or TRBV6-3 and J usage is TRBJ1-1; 7 bases agree with TRBD1. The CDR3 sequence is 17 residues long. The V gene end was trimmed by 2 bases and the J gene end by 4 bases; junction bases not matched to a gene: 13. Germline values: CDR1 MNHEY, CDR2 SVGEGT. As DNA, the CDR3 is TGTGCCAGCAGTTACCGACAGGGCCCATCTAGGGGCACTGAAGCTTTCTTT. As protein: CASSYRQGPSRGTEAFF.

The CDR3 DNA sequence: TGCGCCAGCAGCAACCCGGGACAGCGGGCGAGGCCCCACTTT. It is translated as CASSNPGQRARPHF. V and J are TRBV5-1 and TRBJ1-6, with TRBD1 matching over 7 bases. Trimming cost V 4 bases and J 18 bases; bases outside gene matches: 16. CDR3 length: 14 amino acids. CDR1 SGHRS and CDR2 YFSETQ come from the germline V gene.

This sequence joins TRBV4-1 and TRBJ1-1; unclear D gene. Germline V gene lookup returns CDR1 MGHRA and CDR2 YSYEKL. This CDR3 comprises 15 residues. The V end was cut by 3 bases, the J end by 0 bases, with 11 bases between. The CDR3 DNA reads as TGCGCCAGCAGCCATGGCGGAGGATTGAACACTGAAGCTTTCTTT. This translates into CASSHGGGLNTEAFF.

This clone was seen a single time. Here the CDR3 reads CASSQDLVSYNEQFF. CDR3 bases: TGTGCCAGCAGCCAAGATCTAGTTTCCTACAATGAGCAGTTCTTC. V and J are TRBV4-2 and TRBJ2-1; D is ambiguous. Deletions cut 0 bases from V and 1 base from J, with 7 bases between. Per germline, CDR1 LGHNA and CDR2 YNFKEQ. The CDR3 extends over 15 amino acids.

This sequence joins TRBV30 and TRBJ2-3; TRBD1 matches 8 bases. This CDR3 spans 16 amino acids. The V gene end was trimmed by 0 bases and the J gene end by 6 bases; junction bases not matched to a gene: 11. Germline V CDR1 and CDR2: GTSNPN, SVGIG (reference sequence). The CDR3 loop reads CAWSVLRGPHRDTQYF. DNA for the CDR3: TGTGCCTGGAGTGTTCTCAGGGGGCCACATCGGGATACGCAGTATTTT.

The chain recombines TRBV24-1 with TRBJ1-5, with D perhaps matching TRBD1 (5 bases). In germline, CDR1 is KGHDR, CDR2 SFDVKD. There are 14 residues in the CDR3. Trimming stripped 3 bases from V and 3 bases from J, with 8 bases between. CDR3 sequence reads: CATSDDRYNQPQHF. The CDR3 nucleotides are TGTGCCACCAGTGATGACAGATACAATCAGCCCCAGCATTTT.

The genes are TRBV29-1 and TRBJ1-2; 7 bases align to TRBD1. CDR1 and CDR2 from the germline V gene are SQVTM and ANQGSEA. The CDR3 runs 14 residues. V shed 5 bases and J 6 bases; nucleotides not matched to a gene: 12. For the CDR3, the DNA is TGCAGCGTTATTACCGGGACAGCGAGTCATGGCTACACCTTC. Protein sequence: CSVITGTASHGYTF.